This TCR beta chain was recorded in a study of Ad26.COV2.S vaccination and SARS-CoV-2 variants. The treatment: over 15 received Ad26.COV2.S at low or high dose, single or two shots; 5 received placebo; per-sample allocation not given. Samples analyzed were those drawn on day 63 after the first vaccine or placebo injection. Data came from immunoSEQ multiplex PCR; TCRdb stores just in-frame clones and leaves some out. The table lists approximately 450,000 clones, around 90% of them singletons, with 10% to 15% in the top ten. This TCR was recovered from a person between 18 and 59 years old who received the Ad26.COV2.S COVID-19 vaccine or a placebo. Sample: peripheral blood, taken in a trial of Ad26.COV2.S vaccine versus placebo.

DNA of the CDR3: TGTGCCAGTATGCTAGCGGGAAACACAGATACGCAGTATTTT. Its protein product is CASMLAGNTDTQYF. The chain couples TRBV19 to TRBJ2-3; 9 nucleotides line up with TRBD2. The J segment lost 2 bases and the V segment lost 7 bases, leaving 4 bases of the junction unmatched. Looked up from germline, CDR1 is LNHDA and CDR2 is SQIVND (reference sequence). This CDR3 region has 14 residues.